This entry lists 27 T cell receptor delta chains sequenced from one sample in a study of γδ T cells in repeated Plasmodium falciparum infection. TCRdb used CATT to re-call clones from the multiplex PCR reads. The data contain 50,000 or so delta-chain clones, 1.6% of them singletons. Gammadelta T cells were flow-sorted from PBMC into Vgamma9/Vdelta2+ and Vdelta2-negative populations for bulk analysis. The material sequenced was gamma-delta T cells from blood. These TCRs come from a pool of human donors (malaria-infected and uninfected, not separated).

For this clone: TCRdb shows a much larger clone's protein in place of this DNA's translation, and the two differ at residue 21, likely through a read error; the protein shown is translated from the DNA. The chain carries TRDV1 and TRDJ1, with 10 bases fitting TRDD3. Germline V lookup: CDR1 TSWWSYY, CDR2 QGS. The CDR3 consists of 23 residues. For the CDR3, the DNA is TGTGCTCTTGGGGAACTTGAGTACTGGGGGATCTATAAGGGTCCTCCTGGCGGCGATAAACCCATCTTT. Translating gives CALGELEYWGIYKGPPGGDKPIF.

As regards this clone: TCRdb's entry gives the protein of a much larger clone, which mismatches this DNA's translation at residue 11, likely from a read error; the protein reported here is translated from the DNA. V usage is TRDV1 and J usage is TRDJ1; D ambiguous. TCRdb supplies no J gene; here it was assigned by aligning the nucleotide sequence to germline. CDR3 size: 20 residues. Germline assignment: CDR1 TSWWSYY and CDR2 QGS. The ends were cut back, 5 bases at V and 4 bases at J, with 32 bases in the middle. CDR3 bases: TGTGCTCTTGGGTCCCGGCCCCGCAAAATCGACACTCGATCCCTCGATAAACTCATCTTT. The encoded protein is CALGSRPRKIDTRSLDKLIF.

This clone was picked up a small number of times. Since a far larger clone is one base different, this is likely a read error. Different DNA sequences within this sample yield the same CDR3. V usage is TRDV2 and J usage is TRDJ1, with TRDD3 matching over 8 bases. Assignment of the J gene here rests on matching the DNA to germline, because TCRdb gives none. CDR1 and CDR2 (germline): GEAIGNYY, EKD. This CDR3 spans 16 amino acids. The CDR3 protein is CACDTVHLGDTDKLIF. The CDR3 nucleotides read TGCGCCTGTGACACCGTGCATTTGGGGGATACCGATAAACTCATCTTT.

This clone was seen repeatedly, ten times or more. This DNA's translation differs at residue 4 from TCRdb's protein, which comes from a much larger clone; a read error is likely, and the protein shown is translated from the DNA. This chain connects TRDV1 to TRDJ1; no definite D call. No J gene was available from TCRdb, and it was assigned here by a germline match of the DNA. CDR3 size: 16 residues. Germline-derived CDR1 and CDR2 are TSWWSYY and QGS. Trimming removed 8 bases from V and 3 bases from J, with 22 bases in between. Here the CDR3 reads CALPTATRSSADKLIF. The DNA of the CDR3 is TGTGCTCTTCCGACCGCAACAAGGAGTTCGGCCGATAAACTCATCTTT.

For this clone: The mismatch at residue 10 between this DNA's translation and the TCRdb protein of a much larger clone likely reflects a read error; the protein shown is translated from the DNA. The chain employs TRDV1 and TRDJ4; TRDD3 aligns across 8 bases. Assignment of the J gene here rests on matching the DNA to germline, because TCRdb gives none. Unmatched junction bases numbered 12, after V lost 0 bases and J lost 3 bases. The CDR3 consists of 17 residues. CDR1 and CDR2 (germline): TSWWSYY, QGS. The CDR3 DNA reads as TGTGCTCTTGGGGAACTATCCCCTACCCGGGATACGGGACCCCTGATCTTT. This sequence encodes CALGELSPTRDTGPLIF.

This clone has only a few counts. This likely reflects a read error, since a far larger clone is one base away. Other DNA sequences within the sample encode an identical CDR3. This chain uses TRDV2 with TRDJ1, with 11 positions matching TRDD3. Matching the DNA to germline supplied the J gene, which TCRdb does not give. There are 22 residues in the CDR3. Trimming took 6 bases from V and 1 from J; bases not matched to a gene: 27. From germline, CDR1 is GEAIGNYY and CDR2 EKD. The CDR3 reads CACWHPTSSRSTGGYFTDKLIF. CDR3 nucleotide sequence: TGTGCCTGTTGGCATCCTACGTCTTCTAGGTCTACTGGGGGATATTTCACCGATAAACTCATCTTT.

About this clone: TCRdb's protein for this DNA is that of a much larger clone and differs from the translation at residue 8, likely a read error; the protein shown is the DNA translation. This chain joins TRDV1 and TRDJ1; D is possibly TRDD3 (5 bases). CDR1 and CDR2 from the germline V gene are TSWWSYY and QGS. V dropped 0 bases and J dropped 0 bases, with 38 bases sitting between them. This CDR3 is built from 25 residues. This CDR3 reads CALGELGGLGYSSSSGGQYTDKLIF. In DNA form, the CDR3 reads TGTGCTCTTGGGGAACTAGGCGGGCTCGGCTACTCTAGCTCATCCGGGGGGCAGTACACCGATAAACTCATCTTT.

In this sample, this clone turned up many times. The J gene is TRDJ1, the V gene TRDV1; 13 positions match TRDD3. Here the J gene was assigned by germline matching of the DNA, as TCRdb has none. The germline V gene encodes CDR1 TSWWSYY and CDR2 QGS. There are 20 residues in the CDR3. V shed 3 bases and J 1 base; nucleotides not matched to a gene: 14. CDR3 protein: CALGEYWGIRIHMCTDKLIF. The CDR3, as DNA: TGTGCTCTTGGGGAGTACTGGGGGATACGTATCCATATGTGCACCGATAAACTCATCTTT.

On this clone: The TCRdb record carries a much larger clone's protein, which differs from this DNA's translation at residue 16; a read error is the likely cause, and the protein listed here is the DNA translation. In DNA, the CDR3 is TGTGCTCTTGGGGAGGTATTCCTACCCTCAACGCTGGGGATCAATTGCGATAAACTCATCTTT. Protein: CALGEVFLPSTLGINCDKLIF. The chain couples TRDV1 to TRDJ1, with a possible D match to TRDD2 (7 bases). Germline CDR1 reads TSWWSYY; CDR2 reads QGS. The CDR3 runs 21 residues. Trimming cost V 3 bases and J 4 bases, with 33 bases left between them.

Comments on this clone: TCRdb's entry gives the protein of a much larger clone, which mismatches this DNA's translation at residue 26, likely from a read error; the protein reported here is translated from the DNA. The V and J genes are TRDV2 and TRDJ3, with D possibly TRDD3 on 6 matching bases. Germline CDR1 GEAIGNYY, CDR2 EKD. Trimming stripped 3 bases from V and 0 bases from J, with 65 bases between. This CDR3 spans 35 amino acids. CDR3 sequence (DNA): TGTGCCTGTGACCCCCCGCGGTTGTGCCACGGCAAAGAATACACCTTGGCCAGGATTCTGGGGATTCAATCCATTTGCTCCTGGGACACCCGACAGATGTTTTTC. Translation: CACDPPRLCHGKEYTLARILGIQSICSWDTRQMFF.

In the case of this clone: TCRdb's listed protein matches a much larger clone and diverges from this DNA's translation at residue 17, likely through a read error; the protein shown comes from the DNA. The V gene is TRDV1; the J gene was not called; the D call of TRDD3 is as the table states it, not checked on the DNA. Germline V gene data show CDR1 as TSWWSYY and CDR2 as QGS. This CDR3 contains 18 residues. The CDR3 DNA reads TGTGCTCTTGGTATTCACGACCATGGGGGGGATACGAACGATAAACTCACCTTT. Translating gives CALGIHDHGGDTNDKLTF.

At least ten counts were recorded for this clone. Other nucleotide sequences in the sample specify the same CDR3. The chain links TRDV2 to TRDJ1, with 9 bases fitting TRDD3. Germline values: CDR1 GEAIGNYY, CDR2 EKD. Trimming cost V 2 bases and J 0 bases; bases outside gene matches: 6. The CDR3 is made up of 16 amino acids. CDR3 residues: CACDRLGDFDTDKLIF. CDR3 DNA sequence: TGTGCCTGTGACAGGCTGGGGGATTTCGACACCGATAAACTCATCTTT.

This clone has a handful of counts. With a much larger clone just one base away, this may be a read error. Additional DNA sequences in this sample encode the identical CDR3. The chain recombines TRDV2 with TRDJ1, with D perhaps TRDD2 (5 bases). TCRdb carries no J gene annotation; the J gene was assigned here by matching the DNA with germline. The V end was cut by 0 bases, the J end by 2 bases, with 18 bases between. Germline CDR1 is GEAIGNYY and CDR2 is EKD. This CDR3 comprises 17 residues. The CDR3 DNA reads TGTGCCTGTGACACCGTCCCTACGCTCCCTCGGACCGATAAACTCATCTTT. As protein: CACDTVPTLPRTDKLIF.

Ten or more counts support this clone. A much larger clone differs from this one at a single base, so this may be a read error. Other DNA sequences of this sample code for an identical CDR3. The chain links TRDV1 to TRDJ1; D gene ambiguous. This CDR3 is built from 18 residues. Germline CDR1 and CDR2: TSWWSYY and QGS. The CDR3: CALGEALGVERHTDKLIF. The CDR3 DNA follows: TGTGCTCTTGGGGAAGCCCTAGGGGTGGAGAGACACACAGATAAACTCATCTTT.

This clone has only a few counts. Only one base separates this from a far larger clonotype, so it likely reflects a read error. This sample includes further DNA sequences coding for the same CDR3. The chain combines TRAV36/DV7 with TRDJ1; the match to TRDD3 covers 13 bases. The J gene, not given by TCRdb, was assigned here from a germline match of the nucleotide sequence. Germline V CDR1 and CDR2: VTNFRS, LTSSGIE (reference sequence). This CDR3 has 20 residues. This chain's CDR3 is CAVRSSPYWGIRTYTDKLIF. CDR3 nucleotide sequence: TGTGCCGTTCGTTCCTCCCCTTACTGGGGGATACGGACCTACACCGATAAACTCATCTTT.

Points on this clone: TCRdb's protein for this DNA is that of a much larger clone and differs from the translation at residue 15, likely a read error; the protein shown is the DNA translation. The chain combines TRDV1 with TRDJ1; tentative D call: TRDD3 (6 bases). The J gene, left out of TCRdb, was set here by checking the DNA against germline. Trimming removed 1 base at V and 1 base at J, with 28 bases between. This CDR3 spans 21 amino acids. CDR1 is TSWWSYY, CDR2 QGS, per germline. The chain's CDR3 is CALGEPHPVPGDLSITDKLIF. In DNA, the CDR3 is TGTGCTCTTGGGGAACCCCATCCTGTCCCGGGGGACCTGTCCATCACCGATAAACTCATCTTT.

The sample holds many counts of this clone. One base away lies a much larger clone, so this may be a sequencing read error. This chain connects TRDV1 to TRDJ1, with TRDD3 matching over 12 bases. Assignment of the J gene here rests on matching the DNA to germline, because TCRdb gives none. CDR3 length equals 23 residues. Germline values: CDR1 TSWWSYY, CDR2 QGS. V gave up 5 bases and J gave up 8 bases; unmatched junction bases: 33. This CDR3 is CALGSDLPGIHWGIPGPTRKLIF. The DNA for the CDR3 is TGTGCTCTTGGGTCAGACCTCCCGGGGATCCACTGGGGGATACCGGGGCCCACCCGGAAACTCATCTTT.

There are a few counts of this clone. A much larger clone differs by one base, so this may be a read error. This chain uses TRDV2 with TRDJ1, with 9 bases matching TRDD3. This CDR3 contains 15 residues. Germline CDR1 is GEAIGNYY and CDR2 is EKD. The CDR3 sequence: CACDTLLGDRDKLIF. The DNA of the CDR3 is TGTGCCTGTGACACTCTACTGGGGGACCGCGATAAACTCATCTTC.

At least ten counts were recorded for this clone. A far larger clone is only one base removed, so a read error is likely. Other DNA sequences from this sample encode an identical CDR3 as well. The rearrangement joins TRDV2 to TRDJ3; TRDD3 aligns across 7 bases. This CDR3 has 22 amino acids. The germline V gene has CDR1 GEAIGNYY and CDR2 EKD. CDR3 coding DNA: TGTGCCTGTGACGACGTCCAATCCGAGGATACGAACTCATCCTGGGACACCAGACAGATGTTTTTC. Translation: CACDDVQSEDTNSSWDTRQMFF.

This clone was observed a few times. The protein held in TCRdb is that of a much larger clone and does not match this DNA's translation at residue 14, likely because of a read error; the protein shown is translated from the DNA. The CDR3 spells CALGERSPYWITDRLIF. The CDR3 DNA is TGTGCTCTTGGGGAACGTTCCCCGTACTGGATTACCGATAGACTCATCTTT. The rearrangement joins TRDV1 to TRDJ1; D is possibly TRDD3 (5 bases). This CDR3 spans 17 amino acids. Germline CDR1 and CDR2: TSWWSYY and QGS.

This clone was seen repeatedly, ten times or more. This chain joins TRDV1 and TRDJ1; no clear D. Germline CDR1 is TSWWSYY and CDR2 is QGS. This CDR3 is built from 17 residues. The V end was cut by 1 base, the J end by 0 bases, with 15 bases between. CDR3 DNA sequence: TGTGCTCTTGGGGAACAGGAGGTACTGAAGTACACCGATAAACTCATCTTT. Protein product: CALGEQEVLKYTDKLIF.

This clone has only a few counts. This DNA translates differently at residue 13 from the TCRdb protein, which is that of a much larger clone; a read error is likely, and the protein shown is the DNA's own translation. V gene TRDV2 was called; the J gene was not; the D segment call TRDD3 is taken from the table without a DNA check. The CDR3 has 15 amino acids. Germline assignment: CDR1 GEAIGNYY and CDR2 EKD. The CDR3: CACDTVGIETDKPIF. CDR3 DNA sequence: TGTGCCTGTGACACCGTGGGGATTGAAACCGATAAACCCATCTTT.

Ten or more counts support this clone. TCRdb has a much larger clone's protein, which differs at residue 14 from the translation of this DNA, likely because of a read error; what is shown is the protein translated from the DNA. With the J gene uncalled, the V gene is TRDV2; TRDD3 was called by the table and not checked on the DNA. Germline-derived CDR1 and CDR2 are GEAIGNYY and EKD. This CDR3 comprises 15 residues. DNA of the CDR3: TGTGCCTGTGACCAAACTGGGGGATACGGCGATAAACTCACCTTT. Its translation: CACDQTGGYGDKLTF.

As concerns this clone: The amino acid sequence in TCRdb belongs to a much larger clone and departs from this DNA's translation at residue 8, likely a sequencing read error; the sequence shown is translated from the DNA. The rearrangement links TRDV1 to TRDJ1, with D possibly being TRDD3 (6 bases). Since TCRdb gives no J gene, matching the DNA to germline was used here to assign it. Trimming left V 5 bases short and J 2 bases short, with 27 bases between. CDR3 length equals 19 residues. The V gene's germline CDR1 is TSWWSYY and CDR2 QGS. This CDR3 reads CALGFRKDPWDIKTDKLIF. In DNA form, the CDR3 reads TGTGCTCTTGGGTTCCGTAAGGATCCCTGGGATATTAAGACCGATAAACTCATCTTT.

A word on this clone: This DNA's translation and the protein TCRdb lists, from a much larger clone, do not match at residue 9, likely due to a read error; the protein shown is translated from the DNA. V and J are TRDV2 and TRDJ1; TRDD3 matches 9 bases. This CDR3 has 19 amino acids. The germline gives CDR1 GEAIGNYY, CDR2 EKD. The CDR3 reads CACITYWGTPSPYTGKLIF. In DNA form, the CDR3 reads TGTGCCTGCATTACGTACTGGGGGACACCCTCCCCGTACACCGGTAAACTCATCTTT.

This clone showed up many times. The chain links TRDV3 to TRDJ1; D gene uncertain. Germline V CDR1 and CDR2: TVYSNPD, GDNSRS (reference sequence). The CDR3 has 13 residues. Trimming removed 2 bases at V and 2 bases at J, with 12 bases between. CDR3 sequence: CAFLGRRTDKLIF. The CDR3 DNA reads TGTGCCTTTCTCGGCCGTAGAACCGATAAACTCATCTTT.

This clone was observed a handful of times. The protein that TCRdb holds for this DNA derives from a much larger clone and differs from the translated DNA at residue 10, which likely indicates a read error; the protein shown here is translated from the DNA. The chain recombines TRDV1 with TRDJ2, with 9 bases fitting TRDD3. TCRdb gives no J gene; it was assigned here by matching the DNA to germline. This CDR3 is 26 amino acids long. CDR1 and CDR2 (germline): TSWWSYY, QGS. V lost 0 bases to trimming and J lost 0 bases; unmatched junction nucleotides: 29. CDR3 nucleotide sequence: TGTGCTCTTGGGGAACTAGGATGGACAGAGTTCCTATCGGACTGGGGGAGACAAACTTTGACAGCACAACTCTTCTTT. Residues: CALGELGWTEFLSDWGRQTLTAQLFF.